Shown below are 28 T cell receptor beta chains from a single sample sequenced in a study of cytomegalovirus exposure and HLA in healthy donors. 13 Jbeta primers and 60 Vbeta primers were used for the PCR. TCRdb's copy holds only in-frame clones and misses some; the assay was immunoSEQ multiplex PCR. The sample table includes approximately 200,000 clones. Sequencing used PBMCs. These receptors originate from a boy aged 5 to 17 in good health and CMV-seronegative.

The J gene is TRBJ2-2, the V gene TRBV9, with TRBD2 matching 9 bases. Germline V gene sequence: CDR1 SGDLS, CDR2 YYNGEE. V shed 0 bases, J shed 7 bases, and the junction held 4 bases outside the gene matches. The CDR3 runs to 15 residues. CDR3 sequence: CASSVGLAGSGELFF. In DNA, the CDR3 is TGTGCCAGCAGCGTAGGGCTAGCGGGGAGCGGGGAGCTGTTTTTT.

The chain is built from TRBV4-1 and TRBJ1-1; perhaps TRBD1 as D (6 bases). The germline V gene has CDR1 MGHRA and CDR2 YSYEKL. The ends were cut back, 2 bases at V and 9 bases at J, with 16 bases in the middle. This CDR3 has 14 amino acids. Here the CDR3 DNA reads TGCGCCAGCAGCCAACGGCACGGGACAAGTCAAGCTTTCTTT. Its protein product is CASSQRHGTSQAFF.

The gene calls are TRBV6-5 and TRBJ2-3, with D perhaps TRBD2 (5 bases). From germline, CDR1 is MNHEY and CDR2 SVGAGI. The CDR3 totals 14 residues. Trimming left V 2 bases short and J 8 bases short, with 14 bases between. CDR3 protein: CASSYHKVEGTQYF. The CDR3 DNA sequence: TGTGCCAGCAGTTACCATAAAGTAGAGGGTACGCAGTATTTT.

A note on this clone: The same CDR3 can be traced to other DNA sequences in this sample. This chain connects TRBV7-2 to TRBJ2-3; 11 bases agree with TRBD2. Germline assignment: CDR1 SGHTA and CDR2 FQGNSA. V shed 1 base and J 3 bases; nucleotides not matched to a gene: 3. The CDR3 has 16 amino acids. The CDR3 spells CASSLELAGGTDTQYF. CDR3 nucleotides: TGTGCCAGCAGCTTAGAGCTAGCGGGGGGAACAGATACGCAGTATTTT.

The chain couples TRBV28 to TRBJ1-1, with 9 bases lining up with TRBD1. CDR1 MDHEN and CDR2 SYDVKM come from the germline V gene. CDR3 length equals 16 residues. V lost 2 bases and J lost 4; bases outside the gene matches: 8. The CDR3 nucleotides read TGTGCCAGCAGTTTAATCACCGGGACAGGGCGCACTGAAGCTTTCTTT. Protein product: CASSLITGTGRTEAFF.

The genes are TRBV6-5 and TRBJ1-6; 10 nucleotides align to TRBD1. There are 15 residues in the CDR3. With 8 bases clipped from V and 11 bases from J, the junction kept 12 bases outside the gene matches. Germline V lookup: CDR1 MNHEY, CDR2 SVGAGI. CDR3: CASGPTGTGATPLHF. Here the CDR3 DNA reads TGTGCCAGCGGCCCCACCGGGACAGGGGCGACACCCCTCCACTTT.

V and J are TRBV25-1 and TRBJ1-3, with D possibly matching TRBD1 (5 bases). V gave up 6 bases and J gave up 0 bases, with 9 bases separating them. This CDR3 is 14 amino acids long. Germline values: CDR1 MGHDK, CDR2 SYGVNS. This chain's CDR3 is CASRAGFSGNTIYF. Written as DNA, the CDR3 is TGTGCCAGCAGAGCAGGGTTCTCTGGAAACACCATATATTTT.

This chain links TRBV6-5 with TRBJ1-2, with D possibly TRBD1 on 6 matching bases. V was clipped by 5 bases and J by 3 bases, with 13 bases between them. The CDR3 is made up of 14 amino acids. Germline V lookup: CDR1 MNHEY, CDR2 SVGAGI. The CDR3 region has the DNA TGTGCCAGCAGTCCCGGGGGGGCGGACTATGGCTACACCTTC. Its protein is CASSPGGADYGYTF.

The chain links TRBV7-2 to TRBJ1-3, with TRBD1 identical over 8 bases. The junction had 7 bases not matched to a gene; V was cut back by 5 bases and J by 4 bases. The CDR3 is 15 residues long. Per the germline V gene, CDR1 is SGHTA and CDR2 is FQGNSA. The CDR3: CASSKDRVWGNTIYF. In DNA, the CDR3 is TGTGCCAGCAGCAAGGACAGGGTTTGGGGAAACACCATATATTTT.

The gene calls are TRBV7-9 and TRBJ1-2; 8 bases match TRBD1. Losses at the gene ends were 5 bases for V and 4 bases for J; bases not matched to a gene: 15. Germline V lookup: CDR1 SEHNR, CDR2 FQNEAQ (reference sequence). The CDR3 has 17 amino acids. CDR3 sequence: CASSQPMTGAGFYGYTF. The CDR3 nucleotides read TGTGCCAGCAGCCAACCAATGACAGGGGCAGGATTCTATGGCTACACCTTC.

This chain connects TRBV2 to TRBJ2-3, with 8 bases aligning to TRBD2. The germline gives CDR1 SNHLY, CDR2 FYNNEI. The CDR3 loop spans 14 amino acids. Trimming removed 7 bases from V and 3 bases from J; junction bases left unmatched: 6. This chain's CDR3 is CASTRAGVTDTQYF. The CDR3 region has the DNA TGTGCCAGCACCCGAGCGGGGGTGACAGATACGCAGTATTTT.

The chain uses TRBV30 and TRBJ2-1, with a weak D call TRBD2 (6 bases). The CDR3 loop spans 13 amino acids. Germline loops: CDR1 GTSNPN, CDR2 SVGIG (reference sequence). Trimming took 3 bases from V and 4 from J, leaving 10 bases between them. The CDR3 coding sequence is TGTGCCTGGAGCGTAAGCGGGTACAATGAGCAGTTCTTC. It yields the protein CAWSVSGYNEQFF.

The chain combines TRBV29-1 with TRBJ1-4, with a tentative D call TRBD1 (6 bases). Germline CDR1 and CDR2: SQVTM and ANQGSEA. V shed 6 bases and J shed 8 bases, with 19 bases lying between them. The CDR3 has 14 amino acids. This CDR3 reads CSVTLGARSEKLFF. CDR3 bases: TGCAGCGTCACCCTGGGGGCGAGATCAGAAAAACTGTTTTTT.

V gene TRBV9 combines with J gene TRBJ1-3; no firm D call. Germline values: CDR1 SGDLS, CDR2 YYNGEE. The length of the CDR3 is 15 residues. V was shortened by 3 bases and J by 2 bases, with 12 bases between the two germline ends. This CDR3 is CASSARGGAGNTIYF. Here the CDR3 DNA reads TGTGCCAGCAGCGCCAGAGGTGGTGCTGGAAACACCATATATTTT.

The CDR3 DNA reads as TGTGCCAGCAGCTACATGCGGGGGGAGTCCTACGAGCAGTACTTC. It translates to CASSYMRGESYEQYF. The chain links TRBV7-2 to TRBJ2-7, with 8 bases fitting TRBD2. The CDR3 sequence is 15 residues long. With V trimmed by 4 bases and J by 1 base, 6 bases remained unmatched. CDR1 and CDR2 from the germline V gene are SGHTA and FQGNSA.

The chain couples TRBV4-1 to TRBJ2-5; possible D gene TRBD1, 5 bases. The CDR3 covers 16 residues. V was clipped by 4 bases and J by 2 bases, with 17 bases between them. Germline CDR1 and CDR2: MGHRA and YSYEKL. In DNA, the CDR3 is TGCGCCAGCAGCCGACCGGTTGAAGGGGAACAAGAGACCCAGTACTTC. As protein: CASSRPVEGEQETQYF.

This chain joins TRBV19 and TRBJ2-3; TRBD1 matches 8 bases. Germline V CDR1 and CDR2: LNHDA, SQIVND (reference sequence). The CDR3 length is 12 residues. Unmatched junction bases numbered 3, after V lost 9 bases and J lost 4 bases. The CDR3 region is CASAGGPDTQYF. CDR3 DNA: TGTGCCAGCGCAGGGGGCCCAGATACGCAGTATTTT. Full variable domain (remainder filled in from reference TRBV19 and TRBJ2-3): DGGITQSPKYLFRKEGQNVTLSCEQNLNHDAMYWYRQDPGQGLRLIYYSQIVNDFQKGDIAEGYSVSREKKESFPLTVTSAQKNPTAFYLCASAGGPDTQYFGPGTRLTVL.

As concerns this clone: This CDR3 is also generated by other DNA sequences in the sample. The chain couples TRBV30 to TRBJ2-1; D unclear. Deletions cut 0 bases from V and 8 bases from J, with 14 bases between. Germline CDR1 and CDR2: GTSNPN and SVGIG (reference sequence). The CDR3 is 14 residues long. CDR3 nucleotides: TGTGCCTGGAGTGTAAAGTCCCCGGCGGATGAGCAGTTCTTC. This encodes CAWSVKSPADEQFF.

The gene calls are TRBV19 and TRBJ1-4; D is possibly TRBD1 (5 bases). Germline CDR1 is LNHDA and CDR2 is SQIVND (reference sequence). This CDR3 is 15 amino acids long. V dropped 3 bases and J dropped 8 bases, with 16 bases sitting between them. The CDR3 region is CASSILQGAREKLFF. The CDR3 DNA reads TGTGCCAGTAGTATCCTTCAAGGGGCTCGAGAAAAACTGTTTTTT.

This chain links TRBV5-1 with TRBJ1-1; D unresolved. Trimming left V 3 bases short and J 1 base short, with 10 bases between. CDR1 and CDR2 from the germline V gene are SGHRS and YFSETQ. This CDR3 spans 14 amino acids. The CDR3 loop reads CASSSSRWNTEAFF. Written as DNA, the CDR3 is TGCGCCAGCAGCTCCTCACGGTGGAACACTGAAGCTTTCTTT.

V is TRBV2 and J is TRBJ2-1, with TRBD2 identical over 14 bases. Per the germline V gene, CDR1 is SNHLY and CDR2 is FYNNEI. Unmatched junction bases numbered 13, after V lost 4 bases and J lost 8 bases. This CDR3 contains 18 residues. CDR3 nucleotides: TGTGCCAGCAGTGGGACTAGCGGGGGGCCTTATCCCGGGGATGAGCAGTTCTTC. The encoded protein is CASSGTSGGPYPGDEQFF.

A remark on this clone: Other nucleotide sequences in the sample specify the same CDR3. The chain combines TRBV27 with TRBJ1-2; D remains ambiguous. Germline CDR1 reads MNHEY; CDR2 reads SMNVEV (reference sequence). V gave up 3 bases and J gave up 2 bases, with 7 bases separating them. There are 13 residues in the CDR3. DNA for the CDR3: TGTGCCAGCAGTTTTCGAGGGAACTATGGCTACACCTTC. Translating it yields CASSFRGNYGYTF.

The V and J genes are TRBV27 and TRBJ2-2; D unclear. CDR1 MNHEY and CDR2 SMNVEV come from the germline V gene (reference sequence). The V end was cut by 6 bases, the J end by 3 bases, with 8 bases between. This CDR3 is built from 13 residues. The CDR3 spells CASSNSDTGELFF. DNA for the CDR3: TGTGCCAGCAGCAACTCGGACACCGGGGAGCTGTTTTTT.

The CDR3 bases are TGTGCCAGCAGCTTAGATCTCGGAGGCTCCGCAGATACGCAGTATTTT. Encoded protein: CASSLDLGGSADTQYF. This rearrangement joins TRBV7-9 to TRBJ2-3; tentative D call: TRBD2 (5 bases). The CDR3 has 16 amino acids. The germline V and J ends were trimmed by 1 base and 4 bases, with 15 bases remaining between them. The V gene's germline CDR1 is SEHNR and CDR2 FQNEAQ (reference sequence).

V usage is TRBV6-5 and J usage is TRBJ1-2, with D maybe TRBD1 (6 bases). CDR1 and CDR2 from the germline V gene are MNHEY and SVGAGI. The CDR3 is 13 amino acids. The V end lost 6 bases, the J end lost 1 base, and 9 bases lay between the germline ends. The CDR3 coding sequence is TGTGCCAGCAGGAGGGGGGGTAACTATGGCTACACCTTC. Its protein product is CASRRGGNYGYTF.

The V and J genes are TRBV4-1 and TRBJ1-6; possibly TRBD1 for D (5 bases). The CDR3 has 16 residues. Germline V gives CDR1 MGHRA, CDR2 YSYEKL. V shed 1 base and J shed 7 bases, with 14 bases lying between them. CDR3 region: CASSQGWGRRNSPLHF. CDR3 in DNA: TGCGCCAGCAGCCAAGGGTGGGGCAGAAGGAATTCACCCCTCCACTTT.

The chain is built from TRBV4-1 and TRBJ2-1; maybe TRBD1 (6 bases). The CDR3 has 14 amino acids. Trimming took 7 bases from V and 4 from J, leaving 14 bases between them. Germline V gene sequence: CDR1 MGHRA, CDR2 YSYEKL. The CDR3 loop reads CASTPTGLYNEQFF. The CDR3 nucleotides are TGCGCCAGCACCCCGACAGGATTATACAATGAGCAGTTCTTC.

This sequence joins TRBV5-6 and TRBJ2-7, with TRBD1 as a possible D gene (6 bases). CDR3 length: 15 residues. Trimming shortened V by 0 bases and J by 4 bases, and 14 bases separated the two germline ends. The germline CDR1 and CDR2 sequences are SGHDT and YYEEEE. In DNA form, the CDR3 reads TGTGCCAGCAGCTTGGGGGGACAAGCAAGATACGAGCAGTACTTC. Its protein is CASSLGGQARYEQYF.